This T cell receptor beta chain is from a study of T cell responses to AZD1222 COVID-19 vaccine. Study-wide results and limits: Compared with day 0, the breadth and depth of the Spike-specific TCR repertoire rose significantly after two doses of AZD1222. Unmutated variant regions are reportedly the target of nearly half of TCRs that are spike-specific. Across the whole spike, CD4 TCRs peaked at regions 160-218 and 743-854. None of the repertoires were sampled until the peak T cell response had passed.

Sequenced by immunoSEQ multiplex PCR; TCRdb stores in-frame clones only, minus some. The repertoire has 100,000 or so clones, about 87% of them found once; the top ten carry more than 8.5%. There are 15 residues in the CDR3. Trimming at V came to 3 bases and at J to 4 bases, leaving 0 bases not matched to a gene. Germline CDR1 reads KGHDR; CDR2 reads SFDVKD. As to this clone: Its antigen remains unidentified.

The starting material was peripheral blood, obtained 28 days after the second AZD1222 dose. The genes are TRBV24-1 and TRBJ2-2; 11 bases map to TRBD2. The clonotype was recovered from an adult who received the AZD1222 COVID-19 vaccine. The DNA for the CDR3 is TGTGCCACCAGTGATGGACTAGCGGGCACCGGGGAGCTGTTTTTT. Translating gives CATSDGLAGTGELFF.